This entry lists 9 T cell receptor beta chains sequenced from one sample in a study of CD4+ T cells in melanoma. Measured with immunoSEQ multiplex PCR; TCRdb has only the in-frame clones, and not every one. The sample carries about 110,000 clones, approximately 90% recorded once. Sequencing input: peripheral blood. The receptors were gathered from a human donor with melanoma.

This sequence joins TRBV27 and TRBJ1-2; perhaps TRBD1 as D (5 bases). With 4 bases removed from V and 5 bases from J, the gap between germline ends came to 17 bases. In germline, CDR1 is MNHEY, CDR2 SMNVEV (reference sequence). The CDR3 spans 15 residues. DNA for the CDR3: TGTGCCAGCAGTTATGGGGTGGGGGGACCGTATGGCTACACCTTC. Translation gives CASSYGVGGPYGYTF.

This clone has a count of ten or more. CDR3 in amino acids: CASSRPGARNQPQHF. The CDR3 bases are TGTGCCAGTAGTAGGCCGGGGGCCCGTAATCAGCCCCAGCATTTT. The chain joins TRBV19 to TRBJ1-5; possibly TRBD1 for D (6 bases). The germline gives CDR1 LNHDA, CDR2 SQIVND (reference sequence). Trimming removed 4 bases from V and 4 bases from J, with 14 bases in between. This CDR3 comprises 15 residues. Based on the CDR3 plus reference TRBV19 and TRBJ1-5, the full variable domain is DGGITQSPKYLFRKEGQNVTLSCEQNLNHDAMYWYRQDPGQGLRLIYYSQIVNDFQKGDIAEGYSVSREKKESFPLTVTSAQKNPTAFYLCASSRPGARNQPQHFGDGTRLSIL.

The V gene is TRBV28, the J gene TRBJ1-1, with TRBD1 as a possible D gene (5 bases). V lost 3 bases to trimming and J lost 5 bases, with 22 bases between them. Germline CDR1 reads MDHEN; CDR2 reads SYDVKM. There are 17 residues in the CDR3. The CDR3 DNA is TGTGCCAGCAGTTTTCGTAGCTTCGGGGGGGGAGGGACTGAAGCTTTCTTT. This sequence encodes CASSFRSFGGGGTEAFF.

The V gene is TRBV4-2, the J gene TRBJ2-7; D not certain. Germline loops: CDR1 LGHNA, CDR2 YNFKEQ. The V end was cut by 1 base, the J end by 7 bases, with 11 bases between. The CDR3 covers 13 residues. CDR3 coding DNA: TGTGCCAGCAGCCAAGGGGCGTCCCGGGAGCAGTACTTC. This translates into CASSQGASREQYF.

V usage is TRBV19 and J usage is TRBJ2-3; 11 bases fit TRBD2. J lost 3 bases, V lost 10 bases, and 6 bases had no gene match. The CDR3 covers 14 residues. CDR1 and CDR2 (germline): LNHDA, SQIVND (reference sequence). The CDR3 DNA reads as TGTGCCACATTAGCGGGGGGGGCGACAGATACGCAGTATTTT. Amino acids: CATLAGGATDTQYF.

The chain is built from TRBV29-1 and TRBJ2-2; TRBD2 matches at 13 bases. CDR1 is SQVTM and CDR2 is ANQGSEA in the germline V gene. This CDR3 is 16 amino acids long. V shed 3 bases, J shed 6 bases, and the junction held 7 bases outside the gene matches. The CDR3: CSVEGGLAGRAGELFF. CDR3 bases: TGCAGCGTTGAGGGGGGACTAGCGGGAAGGGCCGGGGAGCTGTTTTTT.

This clone occurred once. This sequence joins TRBV6-1 and TRBJ2-2, with D possibly TRBD2 on 6 matching bases. Germline values: CDR1 MNHNS, CDR2 SASEGT. This CDR3 comprises 11 residues. V lost 7 bases and J lost 8, with 8 bases in between. This CDR3 is CASKEGGELFF. In DNA form, the CDR3 reads TGTGCCAGCAAGGAGGGGGGGGAGCTGTTTTTT.

Points on this clone: Other DNA sequences in the same sample also yield this CDR3. The chain employs TRBV4-3 and TRBJ2-7; 13 nucleotides agree with TRBD2. J gave up 2 bases and V 4 bases, and 2 bases lay outside the gene matches. Per germline, CDR1 LGHNA and CDR2 YSLEER. This CDR3 is 15 amino acids long. CDR3 protein: CASSPGTSGTYEQYF. CDR3 bases: TGCGCCAGCAGCCCTGGGACTAGCGGGACCTACGAGCAGTACTTC.

The chain links TRBV27 to TRBJ1-5; 8 bases fit TRBD1. CDR1 and CDR2 from the germline V gene are MNHEY and SMNVEV (reference sequence). The CDR3 runs to 15 residues. Trimming removed 0 bases from V and 6 bases from J; junction bases left unmatched: 4. CDR3 nucleotides: TGTGCCAGCAGTTTATCGGGGACAGGCGCTCAGCCCCAGCATTTT. Protein product: CASSLSGTGAQPQHF.